Below are 21 T cell receptor beta chains sequenced from a single sample in a study of blood T cell repertoires in COVID-19. Measured with immunoSEQ multiplex PCR; TCRdb has only the in-frame clones, and not every one. The repertoire has some 250,000 clones, around 85% of them found once; the top ten carry around 2.8%. Sequenced: peripheral blood. The receptors originated from a woman aged 25-40 years who had recovered from COVID-19.

This clone was observed a handful of times. The chain uses TRBV7-3 and TRBJ1-1; D is uncertain. V was clipped by 4 bases and J by 4 bases, with 10 bases between them. The CDR3 runs 13 residues. Germline assignment: CDR1 SGHTA and CDR2 FQGTGA. CDR3 sequence: CASSWMGGTEAFF. CDR3 in DNA: TGTGCCAGCAGCTGGATGGGAGGCACTGAAGCTTTCTTT.

The rearrangement joins TRBV7-3 to TRBJ2-1, with a possible D match to TRBD1 (5 bases). The CDR3 spans 16 residues. Germline CDR1 reads SGHTA; CDR2 reads FQGTGA. V shed 1 base and J shed 6 bases, with 16 bases lying between them. This CDR3 is CASSLNPWQGGNEQFF. DNA for the CDR3: TGTGCCAGCAGCTTAAATCCCTGGCAGGGTGGCAATGAGCAGTTCTTC.

This CDR3 reads CASSIDSGGATDTQYF. For the CDR3, the DNA is TGTGCCAGCTCCATAGATAGCGGGGGGGCCACAGATACGCAGTATTTT. The V and J genes are TRBV11-2 and TRBJ2-3; 11 bases are a match to TRBD2. The V segment lost 8 bases and the J segment 2 bases; nucleotides outside the gene matches: 9. CDR1 and CDR2 (germline): SGHAT, FQNNGV. The CDR3 covers 16 residues.

The V gene is TRBV7-2, the J gene TRBJ2-7; 8 bases are a match to TRBD2. Germline-derived CDR1 and CDR2 are SGHTA and FQGNSA. This CDR3 contains 15 residues. Unmatched junction bases numbered 7, after V lost 4 bases and J lost 2 bases. CDR3 region: CASSYYSGETYEQYF. Here the CDR3 DNA reads TGTGCCAGCAGCTATTATAGCGGGGAAACCTACGAGCAGTACTTC.

Regarding this clone: Sequence at one end of the junction differs from germline and may be a read error. The chain combines TRBV18 with TRBJ1-2, with D hard to call. Germline CDR1 KGHSH, CDR2 LQKENI. This CDR3 spans 12 amino acids. This chain's CDR3 is CASSPATRADAF. DNA of the CDR3: TGTGCCAGCTCACCTGCGACTAGGGCTGATGCATTC.

The CDR3 loop reads CASSYSRLADEQYF. The CDR3 region has the DNA TGTGCCAGCAGTTACTCTCGACTAGCCGACGAGCAGTACTTC. The chain recombines TRBV6-6 with TRBJ2-7, with TRBD2 matching 7 bases. CDR1 and CDR2 (germline): MNHNY, SVGAGI (reference sequence). Trimming took 0 bases from V and 5 from J; bases not matched to a gene: 4. The CDR3 has 14 residues.

This rearrangement joins TRBV5-1 to TRBJ2-2, with D possibly TRBD1 on 6 matching bases. Trimming pared 7 bases from V and 4 bases from J, leaving 14 bases between. Germline-derived CDR1 and CDR2 are SGHRS and YFSETQ. CDR3 length equals 14 residues. The CDR3 region is CASGSVGGTGELFF. In DNA form, the CDR3 reads TGCGCCAGCGGATCCGTAGGGGGCACCGGGGAGCTGTTTTTT.

This clone is a singleton in its sample. This chain connects TRBV19 to TRBJ1-2; D is possibly TRBD1 (6 bases). Trimming took off 6 bases at V and 8 bases at J, with 13 bases between the two ends. Germline V CDR1 and CDR2: LNHDA, SQIVND (reference sequence). The CDR3 extends over 12 amino acids. CDR3 sequence reads: CASRGGARGYTF. CDR3 in DNA: TGTGCCAGTAGGGGGGGGGCACGAGGCTACACCTTC. Filled out from reference TRBV19 and TRBJ1-2, the complete variable domain reads DGGITQSPKYLFRKEGQNVTLSCEQNLNHDAMYWYRQDPGQGLRLIYYSQIVNDFQKGDIAEGYSVSREKKESFPLTVTSAQKNPTAFYLCASRGGARGYTFGSGTRLTVV.

This clone was seen only once. The chain recombines TRBV5-4 with TRBJ1-1, with D maybe TRBD1 (5 bases). CDR3 length: 13 residues. CDR1 and CDR2 (germline): SGHNT, YYREEE (reference sequence). V was shortened by 7 bases and J by 0 bases, with 10 bases between the two germline ends. The CDR3 protein is CASRGGVNTEAFF. The CDR3 coding sequence is TGTGCCAGCCGGGGGGGGGTGAACACTGAAGCTTTCTTT.

V usage is TRBV6-2 or TRBV6-3 and J usage is TRBJ2-1; tentatively, D is TRBD2 (5 bases). V gave up 0 bases and J gave up 3 bases, with 9 bases separating them. Germline CDR1 is MNHEY and CDR2 is SVGEGT. This CDR3 has 15 amino acids. The CDR3 nucleotides read TGTGCCAGCAGTTACTCGAGGGTCGTCTACAATGAGCAGTTCTTC. Residues: CASSYSRVVYNEQFF.

CDR3 sequence reads: CASSLAVAVAEKLFF. DNA for the CDR3: TGTGCCAGCAGCCTCGCGGTTGCTGTAGCCGAAAAACTGTTTTTT. V is TRBV5-5 and J is TRBJ1-4; D uncertain. Looked up from germline, CDR1 is SGHKS and CDR2 is YYEKEE (reference sequence). V lost 4 bases and J 8 bases, leaving 18 bases between the germline ends. The CDR3 covers 15 residues.

The chain has TRBV5-1 and TRBJ2-2; TRBD1 aligns across 9 bases. CDR3 length equals 16 residues. V lost 4 bases to trimming and J lost 4 bases; unmatched junction nucleotides: 8. Germline CDR1 reads SGHRS; CDR2 reads YFSETQ. The CDR3 DNA is TGCGCCAGCAGCCTAGAGGGACAGGGAGGCACCGGGGAGCTGTTTTTT. This encodes CASSLEGQGGTGELFF.

This sequence joins TRBV2 and TRBJ2-3; 12 bases map to TRBD2. Germline CDR1 SNHLY, CDR2 FYNNEI. The CDR3 runs to 19 residues. V was pared by 0 bases and J by 4 bases, with 11 bases of the junction left unmatched. This chain's CDR3 is CASSEAVKWTSGEPDTQYF. The CDR3 nucleotides read TGTGCCAGCAGTGAAGCGGTAAAATGGACTAGCGGGGAACCAGATACGCAGTATTTT.

Only one count was recorded for this clone. The chain joins TRBV4-1 to TRBJ2-5; a weak D match, TRBD1 (5 bases). The CDR3 is 14 amino acids. Trimming took 0 bases from V and 3 from J, leaving 8 bases between them. Germline V CDR1 and CDR2: MGHRA, YSYEKL. The DNA for the CDR3 is TGCGCCAGCAGCCAAGATAGGGGAAAAGAGACCCAGTACTTC. Protein product: CASSQDRGKETQYF.

The chain uses TRBV6-5 and TRBJ2-4, with 8 bases that match TRBD1. V lost 6 bases to trimming and J lost 2 bases; unmatched junction nucleotides: 6. This CDR3 is built from 15 residues. CDR1 and CDR2 from the germline V gene are MNHEY and SVGAGI. In DNA, the CDR3 is TGTGCCAGCAGCGACAGGGGTACTTCCAAAAACATTCAGTACTTC. Translation gives CASSDRGTSKNIQYF.

The rearrangement uses TRBV5-5 and TRBJ1-1; weak D call: TRBD1 (5 bases). CDR1 and CDR2 (germline): SGHKS, YYEKEE (reference sequence). The CDR3 sequence is 14 residues long. Trimming pared 0 bases from V and 4 bases from J, leaving 10 bases between. The CDR3 loop reads CASSLASGGTEAFF. The CDR3 region has the DNA TGTGCCAGCAGCTTGGCCTCGGGGGGCACTGAAGCTTTCTTT.

This chain joins TRBV13 and TRBJ2-1; D perhaps matches TRBD1 (6 bases). V shed 3 bases and J shed 7 bases, with 10 bases lying between them. The CDR3 sequence is 13 residues long. The germline V gene encodes CDR1 PRHDT and CDR2 FYEKMQ (reference sequence). The CDR3 DNA reads as TGTGCCAGCAGCTTTAACAGGGTGAATGAGCAGTTCTTC. Its protein product is CASSFNRVNEQFF.

The chain joins TRBV5-1 to TRBJ2-1; TRBD2 agrees at 12 bases. Germline loops: CDR1 SGHRS, CDR2 YFSETQ. V was clipped by 2 bases and J by 10 bases; unmatched bases: 1. This CDR3 contains 13 residues. CDR3 nucleotide sequence: TGCGCCAGCAGCTTCGGGACTAGCGGGGAGCAGTTCTTC. The encoded protein is CASSFGTSGEQFF.

The gene calls are TRBV7-9 and TRBJ2-2; 11 positions match TRBD2. Germline V gene lookup returns CDR1 SEHNR and CDR2 FQNEAQ (reference sequence). The CDR3 runs to 15 residues. Losses at the gene ends were 5 bases for V and 4 bases for J; bases not matched to a gene: 3. The DNA of the CDR3 is TGTGCCAGCAGCCCGACTAGCGGGGTCACCGGGGAGCTGTTTTTT. Its translation: CASSPTSGVTGELFF.

The V call is TRBV24-1, the J call TRBJ1-5; no firm D call. Germline lookup yields CDR1 KGHDR and CDR2 SFDVKD. The CDR3 has 14 amino acids. Deletions cut 4 bases from V and 0 bases from J, with 6 bases between. CDR3 region: CATSDTDSNQPQHF. In DNA, the CDR3 is TGTGCCACCAGTGACACAGATAGCAATCAGCCCCAGCATTTT.

V is TRBV2 and J is TRBJ1-1; 7 bases fit TRBD1. The CDR3 extends over 14 amino acids. Germline loops: CDR1 SNHLY, CDR2 FYNNEI. V gave up 3 bases and J gave up 4 bases; unmatched junction bases: 5. In DNA form, the CDR3 reads TGTGCCAGCAGTGAGGGACAGTGGGGCACTGAAGCTTTCTTT. Protein: CASSEGQWGTEAFF.